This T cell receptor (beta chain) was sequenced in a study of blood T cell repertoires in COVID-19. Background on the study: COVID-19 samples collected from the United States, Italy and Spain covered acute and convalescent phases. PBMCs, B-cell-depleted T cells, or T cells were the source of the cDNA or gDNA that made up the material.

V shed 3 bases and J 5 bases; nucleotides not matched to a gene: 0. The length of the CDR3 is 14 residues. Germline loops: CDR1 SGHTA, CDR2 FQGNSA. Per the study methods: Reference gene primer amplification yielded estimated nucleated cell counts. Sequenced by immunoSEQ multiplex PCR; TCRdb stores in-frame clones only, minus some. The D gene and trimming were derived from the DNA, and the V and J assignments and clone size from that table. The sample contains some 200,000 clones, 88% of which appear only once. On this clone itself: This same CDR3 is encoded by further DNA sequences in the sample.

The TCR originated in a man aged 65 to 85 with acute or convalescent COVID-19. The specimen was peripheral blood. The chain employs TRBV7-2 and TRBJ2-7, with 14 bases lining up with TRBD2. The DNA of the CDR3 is TGTGCCAGCAGCTTGGGACTAGCGGGGGACGAGCAGTACTTC. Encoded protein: CASSLGLAGDEQYF.